Described below is a single T cell receptor beta chain sequence and its context. The sample belongs to a study of Tregs in tolerant kidney transplant recipients. Data came from immunoSEQ multiplex PCR; TCRdb stores just in-frame clones and leaves some out. The sample consists of about 73,000 clones, more than 95% of them appearing once. The sequence was collected from a human donor who received a combined kidney and bone marrow transplant. This specimen was CD4+ T cells from blood, taken before the transplant.

This chain's CDR3 is CASSDRQGGGTEAFF. CDR3 DNA sequence: TGTGCCAGCAGCGACAGACAGGGCGGTGGCACTGAAGCTTTCTTT. This rearrangement joins TRBV7-8 to TRBJ1-1; 7 nucleotides align to TRBD1. Losses at the gene ends were 5 bases for V and 4 bases for J; bases not matched to a gene: 10. Per germline, CDR1 SGHVS and CDR2 FQNEAQ. The CDR3 spans 15 residues. Variable domain in full (rest from reference TRBV7-8 and TRBJ1-1): GAGVSQSPRYKVAKRGQDVALRCDPISGHVSLFWYQQALGQGPEFLTYFQNEAQLDKSGLPSDRFFAERPEGSVSTLKIQRTQQEDSAVYLCASSDRQGGGTEAFFGQGTRLTVV.